A single sample gave rise to the 8 T cell receptor beta chains below, sequenced in a study of blood T cells in healthy people across ages (dated by TCRdb to about 2015). Library method: 5' RACE. Data came from an Illumina HiSeq 2500. The second PCR ran for roughly 7 to 12 cycles and used a J-beta primer mix along with a sample-barcoded 5' primer. TCRdb passed the public sequencing reads through fastp at Q25 and MiXCR, retaining productive beta sequences. Identical CDR3 protein sequences are pooled into one entry, listed with their most common genes and DNA. This sample gives 900,000 to 950,000 distinct CDR3 sequences in total; roughly 29% of them show up just once. The top ten clones comprise 9.5% to 13% of the sample. These data also formed part of another study, on T cells of mothers and their children.

Sequenced: blood. The receptors here all came from a woman between 40 and 50 years old in good health.

This CDR3 is CASSAGGVGLNYGYTF. The CDR3 DNA reads as TGTGCCAGCAGCGCCGGTGGGGTTGGTCTTAACTATGGCTACACCTTC. J is TRBJ1-2 and V is TRBV7-2; D uncertain. The V end was cut by 5 bases, the J end by 1 base, with 17 bases between. This CDR3 region has 16 residues. Germline V gene lookup returns CDR1 SGHTA and CDR2 FQGNSA.

This clonotype was recorded once. This sequence may be a read error, since a much larger clone differs from it by one base. The chain links TRBV4-3 to TRBJ2-7; D is undetermined. The germline V gene encodes CDR1 LGHNA and CDR2 YSLEER. The length of the CDR3 is 14 residues. In DNA form, the CDR3 reads TGCGCCAGCAGCCAAGTTTCGGGCAGCTACAAGCAGTACTTC. Protein sequence: CASSQVSGSYKQYF.

The sample holds many counts of this clonotype. J is TRBJ1-1 and V is TRBV10-3; D gene unclear. V gave up 4 bases and J gave up 1 base, with 7 bases separating them. CDR3 size: 13 residues. Germline V gene data show CDR1 as ENHRY and CDR2 as SYGVKD. The CDR3 loop is CAISGSENTEAFF. The CDR3 DNA follows: TGTGCCATCAGTGGTTCAGAGAACACTGAAGCTTTCTTT.

This clonotype has only a few counts. The V gene is TRBV5-6, the J gene TRBJ1-1, with D possibly matching TRBD1 (5 bases). V was trimmed by 4 bases and J by 2 bases, leaving 12 bases between them. The CDR3 has 14 residues. Germline V lookup: CDR1 SGHDT, CDR2 YYEEEE. In DNA, the CDR3 is TGTGCCAGCAGCGCGGGACGGATCAACACTGAAGCTTTCTTT. Protein sequence: CASSAGRINTEAFF.

V gene TRBV28 combines with J gene TRBJ1-2; D gene ambiguous. Germline CDR1 is MDHEN and CDR2 is SYDVKM. Trimming stripped 6 bases from V and 5 bases from J, with 16 bases between. The CDR3 spans 14 residues. The chain's CDR3 is CASSLRTSPYGYTF. CDR3 nucleotides: TGTGCCAGCAGCCTCCGGACTTCCCCTTATGGCTACACCTTC.

This clonotype showed up many times. J is TRBJ2-5 and V is TRBV20-1; no clear D. This CDR3 spans 13 amino acids. V was shortened by 0 bases and J by 3 bases, with 8 bases between the two germline ends. Germline CDR1 reads DFQATT; CDR2 reads SNEGSKA (reference sequence). The DNA for the CDR3 is TGCAGTGCTAGAGATGCGAGAAAAGAGACCCAGTACTTC. Translating it yields CSARDARKETQYF.

This clonotype was seen repeatedly, ten times or more. The chain joins TRBV6-2 or TRBV6-3 to TRBJ1-2; tentatively, D is TRBD1 (6 bases). V was clipped by 6 bases and J by 6 bases, with 41 bases between them. CDR1 MNHEY and CDR2 SVGEGT come from the germline V gene. This CDR3 is built from 22 residues. The CDR3 reads CASSPGHSGNPQPARSLDGYTF. CDR3 DNA: TGTGCCAGCAGCCCGGGACATTCGGGTAACCCCCAACCTGCTCGTTCCTTAGATGGCTACACCTTC.

The V gene is TRBV7-2, the J gene TRBJ2-1; D is perhaps TRBD2 (7 bases). The V end was cut by 1 base, the J end by 0 bases, with 10 bases between. Germline CDR1 reads SGHTA; CDR2 reads FQGNSA. The length of the CDR3 is 16 residues. This CDR3 is CASSLGGGYSYNEQFF. CDR3 coding DNA: TGTGCCAGCAGCTTAGGCGGGGGCTACTCCTACAATGAGCAGTTCTTC.